This TCR beta chain was documented in a study of graft-versus-host responses after intestinal transplantation. Study-wide results and limits: The marrow of recipients harbored GvH clones, and ileum or blood showed some of them first.

This clone was seen more than once but under ten times. Method: immunoSEQ multiplex PCR; TCRdb's copy keeps in-frame clones and lacks some. Of around 13,000 clones in the sample, under 40% were seen once. Irradiated, violet-dye-labeled stimulator cells, approximately 200,000 in number, were plated with approximately 200,000 CFSE-labeled responder cells. Proliferating responders of the CD3+CD4+ and CD3+CD8+ phenotypes with low CFSE were sorted after the reaction. This CDR3 contains 12 residues. Germline CDR1 is SGHVS and CDR2 is FNYEAQ. Between the trimmed V and J ends, which lost 2 bases and 5 bases, there was a span of 6 bases.

The material sequenced was alloreactive CD8+ T cells from a mixed lymphocyte reaction culture, taken before intestinal transplant. Subset defined: CFSE-low proliferating T cells sorted from roughly 6-day pre-transplant mixed lymphocyte reaction (GvH or HvG direction). J is TRBJ1-1 and V is TRBV7-6; D remains ambiguous. The receptor's source is a human patient who received an intestinal transplant. DNA of the CDR3: TGTGCCAGCAGCTTATGGGGAACTGAAGCTTTCTTT. This gives the protein CASSLWGTEAFF.